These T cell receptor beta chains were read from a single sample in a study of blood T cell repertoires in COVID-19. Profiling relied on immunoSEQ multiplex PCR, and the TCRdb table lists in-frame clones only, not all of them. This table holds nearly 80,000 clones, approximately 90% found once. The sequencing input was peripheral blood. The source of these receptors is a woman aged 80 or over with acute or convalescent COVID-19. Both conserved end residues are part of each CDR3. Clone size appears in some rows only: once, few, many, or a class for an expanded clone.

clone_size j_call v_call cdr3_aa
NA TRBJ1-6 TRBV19 CASSTRSSYNSPLHF
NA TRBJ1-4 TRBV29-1 CSGKSGTGEEKLFF
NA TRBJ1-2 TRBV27 CASSNRQHYGYTF
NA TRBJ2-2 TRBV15 CATSRGGQGTGELFF
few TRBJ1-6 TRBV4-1 CASSQAPGTGVNSPLHF
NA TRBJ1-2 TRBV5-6 CASSLIRDRVTGYTF
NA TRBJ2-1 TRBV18 CASSPGAFYNEQFF
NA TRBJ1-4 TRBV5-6 CASSEQGDATNEKLFF
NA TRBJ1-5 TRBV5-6 CASSLGQGVGQPQHF
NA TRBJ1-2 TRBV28 CASSLTRQGGGYTF
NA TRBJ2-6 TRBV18 CASSPGGTGANVLTF
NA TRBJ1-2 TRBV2 CASRGQVTDGYTF